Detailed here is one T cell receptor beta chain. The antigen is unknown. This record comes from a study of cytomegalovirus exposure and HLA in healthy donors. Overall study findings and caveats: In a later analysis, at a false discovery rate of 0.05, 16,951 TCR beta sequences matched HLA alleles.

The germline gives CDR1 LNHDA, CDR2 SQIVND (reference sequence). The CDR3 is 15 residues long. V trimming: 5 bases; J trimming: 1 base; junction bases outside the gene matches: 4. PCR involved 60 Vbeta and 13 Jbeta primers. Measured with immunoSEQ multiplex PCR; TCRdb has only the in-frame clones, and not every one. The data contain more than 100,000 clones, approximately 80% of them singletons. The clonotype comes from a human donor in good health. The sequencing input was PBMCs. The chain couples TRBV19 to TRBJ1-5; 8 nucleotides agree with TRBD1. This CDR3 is CASSPQGASNQPQHF. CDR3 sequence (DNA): TGTGCCAGTAGTCCCCAGGGGGCCAGCAATCAGCCCCAGCATTTT.